This T cell receptor beta chain was profiled in a study of blood T cell repertoires in COVID-19. Germline values: CDR1 SNHLY, CDR2 FYNNEI. This CDR3 region has 13 residues. J lost 7 bases, V lost 8 bases, and 10 bases had no gene match. Original data processing: Scientists estimated how many nucleated cells there were by amplifying reference gene primers. The protocol was immunoSEQ multiplex PCR, while the TCRdb copy is restricted to in-frame clones and leaves out a portion. Clonal size and the V and J genes are those of that table, whereas D and trimming came from the DNA. The data contain 200,000 to 250,000 clones, over 75% of them seen just once; the ten biggest clones take up 4.4%.

The sample consisted of peripheral blood. The chain recombines TRBV2 with TRBJ2-7; 8 bases align to TRBD1. The receptor's source is a man aged 50 or older with acute or convalescent COVID-19. CDR3 sequence reads: CASLFQGAGEQYF. In DNA form, the CDR3 reads TGTGCCAGCTTATTCCAGGGGGCGGGTGAGCAGTACTTC.